A single TCR beta chain is shown here with its context. Original analysis: Junction-only immunoSEQ sequences carried no quality scores, so filtering differed. Repertoires were generated with immunoSEQ multiplex PCR, while TCRdb's copy carries only in-frame clones and drops some. The V and J calls and the clone size are those of that table, but D and trimming were determined from the DNA. The sample lists about 670,000 clones, 60% to 80% occurring once. This sample was included in a study of shared clonotypes between healthy human individuals. Across the study: Plates per donor: three CD4 naive, three CD4 memory, two CD8 naive, one CD8 memory.

Germline assignment: CDR1 MDHEN and CDR2 SYDVKM. CDR3 length: 13 residues. V was pared by 10 bases and J by 0 bases, with 10 bases between. This sequence originates from a woman in her thirties in good health. The J gene is TRBJ1-5, the V gene TRBV28; D is possibly TRBD1 (5 bases). Sequencing was done on a sample of memory CD4+ T cells sorted from blood. Stated subset: CD45RA-negative fraction. Here the CDR3 reads CATRGSSNQPQHF. The CDR3 DNA sequence: TGTGCCACACGGGGGAGTAGCAATCAGCCCCAGCATTTT.